This TCR beta chain was profiled in a study of blood T cell repertoires in COVID-19. Study at large: Sites in the United States, Italy and Spain provided acute and convalescent COVID-19 samples. PBMCs, B-cell-depleted T cells, or T cells were the source of the cDNA or gDNA that made up the material.

The method was immunoSEQ multiplex PCR; TCRdb's version includes in-frame clones alone and lacks a portion of them. The sample lists about 200,000 clones, about 83% occurring once. The CDR3 loop spans 14 amino acids. Deletions cut 5 bases from V and 0 bases from J, with 8 bases between. Germline V gene data show CDR1 as ENHRY and CDR2 as SYGVKD. Individuals in the exposed group had encountered a COVID-19 case within 2 weeks preceding study entry. The sample comprised PBMCs or T cells enriched from blood (not recorded which). This chain uses TRBV10-3 with TRBJ1-5; D not resolved. This receptor was taken from a woman aged 45-65 years who had been exposed to COVID-19. CDR3 DNA: TGTGCCATCAGTACAGATTATAGCAATCAGCCCCAGCATTTT. Encoded protein: CAISTDYSNQPQHF.